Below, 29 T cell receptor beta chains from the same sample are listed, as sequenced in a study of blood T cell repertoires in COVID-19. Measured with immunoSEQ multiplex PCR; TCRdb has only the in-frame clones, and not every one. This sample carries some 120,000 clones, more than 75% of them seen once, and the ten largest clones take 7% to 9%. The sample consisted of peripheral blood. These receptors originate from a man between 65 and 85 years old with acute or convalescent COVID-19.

The CDR3 nucleotides read TGTGCCAGCAGAACCGGCGGGATAGGCACAGATACGCAGTATTTT. Its protein product is CASRTGGIGTDTQYF. The chain uses TRBV7-9 and TRBJ2-3; TRBD2 is a possible D gene (6 bases). Germline lookup yields CDR1 SEHNR and CDR2 FQNEAQ (reference sequence). The CDR3 consists of 15 residues. The V end was cut by 6 bases, the J end by 1 base, with 14 bases between.

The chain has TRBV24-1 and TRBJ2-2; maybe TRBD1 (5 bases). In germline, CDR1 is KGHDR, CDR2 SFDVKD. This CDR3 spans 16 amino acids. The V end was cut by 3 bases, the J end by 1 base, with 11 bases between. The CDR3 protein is CATSDPGQGNTGELFF. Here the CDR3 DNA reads TGTGCCACCAGTGATCCCGGCCAGGGGAACACCGGGGAGCTGTTTTTT.

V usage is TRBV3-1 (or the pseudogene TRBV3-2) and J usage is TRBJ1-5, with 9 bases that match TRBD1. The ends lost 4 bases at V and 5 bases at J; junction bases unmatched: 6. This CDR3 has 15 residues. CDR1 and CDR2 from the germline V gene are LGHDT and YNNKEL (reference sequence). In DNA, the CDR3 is TGTGCCAGCAGCCCAGGGACAGGGTGGGATCAGCCCCAGCATTTT. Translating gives CASSPGTGWDQPQHF.

CDR3 in amino acids: CASSLGGLGSPLHF. For the CDR3, the DNA is TGTGCCAGCAGTTTGGGGGGGCTAGGGTCACCCCTCCACTTT. The chain couples TRBV28 to TRBJ1-6; D possibly corresponds to TRBD1 (6 bases). Trimming took 3 bases from V and 10 from J, leaving 13 bases between them. This CDR3 region has 14 residues. Germline V gene data show CDR1 as MDHEN and CDR2 as SYDVKM.

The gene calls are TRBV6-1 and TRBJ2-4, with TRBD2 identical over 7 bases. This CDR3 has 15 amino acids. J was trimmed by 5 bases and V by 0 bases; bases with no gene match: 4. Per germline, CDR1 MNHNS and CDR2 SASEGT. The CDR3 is CASSEARGTQNIQYF. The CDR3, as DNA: TGTGCCAGCAGTGAAGCGCGGGGGACCCAAAACATTCAGTACTTC.

The chain's CDR3 is CASSQVPAGGRADTQYF. The CDR3 nucleotides read TGTGCCAGCAGCCAAGTCCCAGCGGGGGGACGGGCAGATACGCAGTATTTT. The rearrangement uses TRBV3-1 (or the pseudogene TRBV3-2) and TRBJ2-3, with 9 bases identical to TRBD2. This CDR3 has 17 amino acids. The ends lost 1 base at V and 4 bases at J; junction bases unmatched: 9. Germline V gives CDR1 LGHDT, CDR2 YNNKEL (reference sequence).

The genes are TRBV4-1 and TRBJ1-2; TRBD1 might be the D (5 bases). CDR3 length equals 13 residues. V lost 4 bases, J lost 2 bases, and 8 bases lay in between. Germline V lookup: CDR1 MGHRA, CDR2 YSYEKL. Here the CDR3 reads CASSLGPNYGYTF. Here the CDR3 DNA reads TGCGCCAGCAGCCTGGGGCCCAACTATGGCTACACCTTC.

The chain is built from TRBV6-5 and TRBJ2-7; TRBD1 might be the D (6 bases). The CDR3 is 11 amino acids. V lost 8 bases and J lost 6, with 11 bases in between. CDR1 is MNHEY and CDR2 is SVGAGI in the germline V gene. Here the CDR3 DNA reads TGTGCCAGCGGATACAGGGCCGAGCAGTACTTC. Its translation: CASGYRAEQYF.

CDR3 residues: CASSERARDRVSYGYTF. In DNA form, the CDR3 reads TGTGCCAGCAGTGAACGAGCACGGGACAGGGTCTCCTATGGCTACACCTTC. This chain connects TRBV6-1 to TRBJ1-2, with TRBD1 matching over 9 bases. The CDR3 is 17 amino acids. V lost 2 bases and J lost 4; bases outside the gene matches: 11. Germline CDR1 MNHNS, CDR2 SASEGT.

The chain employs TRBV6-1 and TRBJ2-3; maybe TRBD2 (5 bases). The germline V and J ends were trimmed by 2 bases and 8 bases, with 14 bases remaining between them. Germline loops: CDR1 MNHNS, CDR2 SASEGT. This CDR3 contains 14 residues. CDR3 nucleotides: TGTGCCAGCAGTGAAACCCCGGAGGCCCGTACGCAGTATTTT. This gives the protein CASSETPEARTQYF.

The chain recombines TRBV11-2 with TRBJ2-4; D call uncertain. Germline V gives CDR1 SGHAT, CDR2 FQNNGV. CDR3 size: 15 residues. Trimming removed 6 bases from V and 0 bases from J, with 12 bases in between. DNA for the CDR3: TGTGCCAGCAGAAAGACACCACTAGCCAAAAACATTCAGTACTTC. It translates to CASRKTPLAKNIQYF.

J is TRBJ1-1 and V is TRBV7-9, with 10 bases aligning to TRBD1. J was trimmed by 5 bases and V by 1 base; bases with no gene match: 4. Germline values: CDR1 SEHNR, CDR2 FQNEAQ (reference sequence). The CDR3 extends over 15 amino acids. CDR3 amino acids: CASSLGDRGKTEAFF. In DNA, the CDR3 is TGTGCCAGCAGCTTAGGGGACAGGGGAAAGACTGAAGCTTTCTTT.

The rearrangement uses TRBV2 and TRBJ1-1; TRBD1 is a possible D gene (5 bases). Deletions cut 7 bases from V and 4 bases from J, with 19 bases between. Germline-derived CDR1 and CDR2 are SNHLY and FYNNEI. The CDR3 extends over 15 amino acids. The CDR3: CASTGTGGKGTEAFF. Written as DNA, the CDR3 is TGTGCCAGCACTGGGACGGGGGGTAAGGGCACTGAAGCTTTCTTT.

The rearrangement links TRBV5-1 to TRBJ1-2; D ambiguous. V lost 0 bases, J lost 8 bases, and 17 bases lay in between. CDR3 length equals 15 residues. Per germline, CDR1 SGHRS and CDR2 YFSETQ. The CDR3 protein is CASSLAKSGIEGYTF. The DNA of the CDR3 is TGCGCCAGCAGCTTGGCCAAATCGGGGATTGAGGGCTACACCTTC.

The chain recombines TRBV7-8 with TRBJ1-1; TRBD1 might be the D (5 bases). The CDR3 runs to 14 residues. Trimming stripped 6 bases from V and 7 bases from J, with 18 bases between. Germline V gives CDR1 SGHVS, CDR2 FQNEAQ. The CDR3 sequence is CASRQHPDTIEAFF. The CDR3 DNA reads TGTGCCAGCAGACAACACCCGGACACCATTGAAGCTTTCTTT.

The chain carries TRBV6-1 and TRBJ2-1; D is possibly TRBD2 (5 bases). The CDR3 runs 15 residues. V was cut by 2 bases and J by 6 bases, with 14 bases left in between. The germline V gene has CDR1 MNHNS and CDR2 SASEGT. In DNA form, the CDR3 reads TGTGCCAGCAGTGAATTAGCTAGCAGTGTCAATGAGCAGTTCTTC. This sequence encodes CASSELASSVNEQFF.

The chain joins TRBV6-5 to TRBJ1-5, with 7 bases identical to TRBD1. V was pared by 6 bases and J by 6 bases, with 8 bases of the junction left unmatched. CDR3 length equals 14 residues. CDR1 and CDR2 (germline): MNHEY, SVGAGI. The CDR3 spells CASSRQGSRQPQHF. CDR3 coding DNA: TGTGCCAGCAGCAGACAGGGATCGCGTCAGCCCCAGCATTTT.

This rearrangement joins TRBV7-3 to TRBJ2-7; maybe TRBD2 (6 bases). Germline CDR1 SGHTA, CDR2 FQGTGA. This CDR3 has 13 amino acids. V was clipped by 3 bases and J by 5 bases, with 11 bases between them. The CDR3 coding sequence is TGTGCCAGCAGCTTGGAGGGTTGGGACGAGCAGTACTTC. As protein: CASSLEGWDEQYF.

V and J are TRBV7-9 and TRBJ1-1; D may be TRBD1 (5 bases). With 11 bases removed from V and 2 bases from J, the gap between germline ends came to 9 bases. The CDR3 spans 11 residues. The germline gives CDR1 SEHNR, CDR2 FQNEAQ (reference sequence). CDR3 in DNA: TGTGCCGGAAGGGGTAACACTGAAGCTTTCTTT. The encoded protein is CAGRGNTEAFF.

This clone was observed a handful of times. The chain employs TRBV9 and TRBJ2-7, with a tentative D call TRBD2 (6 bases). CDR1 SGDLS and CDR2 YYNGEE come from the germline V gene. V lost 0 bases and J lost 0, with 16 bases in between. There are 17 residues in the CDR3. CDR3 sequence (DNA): TGTGCCAGCAGCGTAGGAGGAGTGCGGGGCTACTCCTACGAGCAGTACTTC. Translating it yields CASSVGGVRGYSYEQYF.

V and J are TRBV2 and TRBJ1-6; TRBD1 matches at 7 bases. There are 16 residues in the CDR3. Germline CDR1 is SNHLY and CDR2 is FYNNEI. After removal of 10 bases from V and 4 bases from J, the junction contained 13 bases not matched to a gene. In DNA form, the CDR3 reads TGTGCCAAAAGACAGGGTACGGCGATTTATAATTCACCCCTCCACTTT. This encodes CAKRQGTAIYNSPLHF.

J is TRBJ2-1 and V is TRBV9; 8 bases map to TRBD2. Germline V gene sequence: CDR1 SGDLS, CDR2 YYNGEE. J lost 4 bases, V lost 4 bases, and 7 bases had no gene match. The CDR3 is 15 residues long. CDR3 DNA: TGTGCCAGCAGCAAGGGGGGACTAGGTTACAATGAGCAGTTCTTC. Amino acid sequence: CASSKGGLGYNEQFF.

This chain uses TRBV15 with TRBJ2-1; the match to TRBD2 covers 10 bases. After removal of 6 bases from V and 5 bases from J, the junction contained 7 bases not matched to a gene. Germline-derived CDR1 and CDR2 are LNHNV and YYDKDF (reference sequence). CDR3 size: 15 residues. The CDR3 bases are TGTGCCACCAGGGGACCGGGACTAGCGCACAATGAGCAGTTCTTC. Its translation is CATRGPGLAHNEQFF.

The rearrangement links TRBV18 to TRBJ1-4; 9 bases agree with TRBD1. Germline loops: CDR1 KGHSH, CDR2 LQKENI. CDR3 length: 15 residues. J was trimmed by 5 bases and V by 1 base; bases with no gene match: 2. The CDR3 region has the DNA TGTGCCAGCTCACCACGGACAGGGGAAAATGAAAAACTGTTTTTT. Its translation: CASSPRTGENEKLFF.

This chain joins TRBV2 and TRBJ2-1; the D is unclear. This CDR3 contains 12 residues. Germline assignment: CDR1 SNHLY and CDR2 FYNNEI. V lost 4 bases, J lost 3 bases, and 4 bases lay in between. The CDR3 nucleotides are TGTGCCAGCAGTGGCAGCTACAATGAGCAGTTCTTC. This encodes CASSGSYNEQFF.

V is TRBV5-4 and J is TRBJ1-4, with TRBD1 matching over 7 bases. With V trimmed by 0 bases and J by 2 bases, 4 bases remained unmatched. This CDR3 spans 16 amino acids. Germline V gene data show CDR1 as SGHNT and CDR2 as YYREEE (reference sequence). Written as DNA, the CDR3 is TGTGCCAGCAGCTTGGAGGGGGCTGGGACTAATGAAAAACTGTTTTTT. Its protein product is CASSLEGAGTNEKLFF.

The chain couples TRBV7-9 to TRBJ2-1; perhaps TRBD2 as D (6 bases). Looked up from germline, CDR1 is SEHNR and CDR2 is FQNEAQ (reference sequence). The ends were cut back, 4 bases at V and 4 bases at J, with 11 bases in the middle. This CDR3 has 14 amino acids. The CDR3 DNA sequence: TGTGCCAGCAGCTGGGGACTCCCTTACAATGAGCAGTTCTTC. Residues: CASSWGLPYNEQFF.

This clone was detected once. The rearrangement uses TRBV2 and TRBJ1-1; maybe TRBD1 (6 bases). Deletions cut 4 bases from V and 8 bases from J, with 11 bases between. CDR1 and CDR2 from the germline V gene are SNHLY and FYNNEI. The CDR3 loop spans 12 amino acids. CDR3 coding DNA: TGTGCCAGCAGTGGCCTAGGACAGGAAGCTTTCTTT. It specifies CASSGLGQEAFF.

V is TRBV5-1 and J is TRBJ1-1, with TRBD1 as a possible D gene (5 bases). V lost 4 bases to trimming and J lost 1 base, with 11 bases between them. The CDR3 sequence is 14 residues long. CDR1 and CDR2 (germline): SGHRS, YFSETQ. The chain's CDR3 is CASSKGLSNTEAFF. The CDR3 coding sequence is TGCGCCAGCAGCAAGGGACTATCGAACACTGAAGCTTTCTTT.